This T cell receptor (beta chain) was obtained from a study of glioma-infiltrating T cells. TCR alpha and beta CDR3 regions were amplified from RNA using iRepertoire nested multiplex PCR. TCRdb redid the calling of the multiplex PCR reads with MiXCR, one entry per CDR3 protein. In the table there are approximately 110,000 distinct CDR3 sequences, 20% to 25% of which are singletons. J gave up 2 bases and V 5 bases, and 8 bases lay outside the gene matches. CDR1 is LNHDA, CDR2 SQIVND, per germline (reference sequence). The CDR3 length is 16 residues. Only a few counts were recorded for this clonotype. The chain has TRBV19 and TRBJ2-3; 9 nucleotides line up with TRBD1. This TCR came from a human donor with low-grade glioma or glioblastoma, undergoing nonglioma brain surgery, or in good health (not recorded which). Source material: glioma tissue, nonneoplastic brain tissue, or PBMCs (not recorded which). CDR3 sequence (DNA): TGTGCCAGTAGTCCGGGACAGGGATTTTCCACAGATACGCAGTATTTT. Amino acids: CASSPGQGFSTDTQYF.